These 8 T cell receptor beta chains were all obtained from the same sample, sequenced in a study of shared clonotypes between healthy human individuals. Here immunoSEQ multiplex PCR was the method, and the copy in TCRdb shows in-frame clones only, minus some. The sample has millions of clones, around nine tenths seen once. Sequenced input: naive CD4+ T cells sorted from blood. The subset denotes: CD45RA+ positively selected. Receptors were obtained from a man aged 18 to 29 in good health.

V and J are TRBV19 and TRBJ1-3; no clear D gene. This CDR3 has 13 amino acids. The germline V and J ends were trimmed by 8 bases and 4 bases, with 12 bases remaining between them. Per the germline V gene, CDR1 is LNHDA and CDR2 is SQIVND (reference sequence). This chain's CDR3 is CASRKSAGNTIYF. The CDR3 DNA reads as TGTGCCAGTCGTAAGTCCGCAGGAAACACCATATATTTT.

J is TRBJ2-1 and V is TRBV7-9; D remains ambiguous. Germline lookup yields CDR1 SEHNR and CDR2 FQNEAQ (reference sequence). The CDR3 extends over 15 amino acids. The V gene lost 8 bases and the J gene lost 0 bases, with 14 bases spanning the gap. The CDR3 loop reads CASALRLSSYNEQFF. As DNA, the CDR3 is TGTGCCAGCGCGTTGAGGCTCTCCTCCTACAATGAGCAGTTCTTC.

The V gene is TRBV5-4, the J gene TRBJ2-5, with TRBD2 as a possible D gene (6 bases). Trimming pared 5 bases from V and 0 bases from J, leaving 11 bases between. Germline V gene lookup returns CDR1 SGHNT and CDR2 YYREEE (reference sequence). This CDR3 region has 14 residues. The CDR3 here is CASRRRDDQETQYF. The DNA for the CDR3 is TGTGCCAGCAGACGGCGGGACGACCAAGAGACCCAGTACTTC. Using reference TRBV5-4 and TRBJ2-5 for the parts outside the CDR3, the full variable domain is ETGVTQSPTHLIKTRGQQVTLRCSSQSGHNTVSWYQQALGQGPQFIFQYYREEENGRGNFPPRFSGLQFPNYSSELNVNALELDDSALYLCASRRRDDQETQYFGPGTRLLVL.

J is TRBJ1-4 and V is TRBV5-1; 8 nucleotides agree with TRBD1. The CDR3 runs to 14 residues. J was trimmed by 7 bases and V by 3 bases; bases with no gene match: 5. CDR1 is SGHRS, CDR2 YFSETQ, per germline. DNA of the CDR3: TGCGCCAGCAGCTACGGGACAGGCCTTGAAAAACTGTTTTTT. This gives the protein CASSYGTGLEKLFF. Variable domain in full (rest from reference TRBV5-1 and TRBJ1-4): KAGVTQTPRYLIKTRGQQVTLSCSPISGHRSVSWYQQTPGQGLQFLFEYFSETQRNKGNFPGRFSGRQFSNSRSEMNVSTLELGDSALYLCASSYGTGLEKLFFGSGTQLSVL.

V usage is TRBV30 and J usage is TRBJ2-2; D gene ambiguous. This CDR3 region has 11 residues. Germline assignment: CDR1 GTSNPN and CDR2 SVGIG (reference sequence). Trimming cost V 5 bases and J 6 bases, with 7 bases left between them. DNA of the CDR3: TGTGCCTGGGGAATTGCCGGGGAGCTGTTTTTT. Encoded protein: CAWGIAGELFF.

Notes on this clone: This CDR3 is also generated by other DNA sequences in the sample. V is TRBV10-3 and J is TRBJ2-7; D is uncertain. The CDR3 is made up of 12 amino acids. The V end was cut by 8 bases, the J end by 1 base, with 9 bases between. CDR1 ENHRY and CDR2 SYGVKD come from the germline V gene. The CDR3 DNA follows: TGTGCCATCTCCCCAGGTTCCTACGAGCAGTACTTC. Translation: CAISPGSYEQYF.

Only one count was recorded for this clone. J is TRBJ2-3 and V is TRBV19, with D perhaps assigned TRBD1 or TRBD2 (5 bases each). The germline gives CDR1 LNHDA, CDR2 SQIVND (reference sequence). With 5 bases removed from V and 2 bases from J, the gap between germline ends came to 11 bases. This CDR3 has 14 residues. Written as DNA, the CDR3 is TGTGCCAGTAGTCTGGGACCCTTCACAGATACGCAGTATTTT. This encodes CASSLGPFTDTQYF.

This rearrangement joins TRBV27 to TRBJ1-1; D possibly corresponds to TRBD1 (5 bases). CDR1 is MNHEY, CDR2 SMNVEV, per germline (reference sequence). V was shortened by 8 bases and J by 2 bases, with 12 bases between the two germline ends. This CDR3 has 13 residues. The DNA of the CDR3 is TGTGCCAGCGGGGGGGGTTTTAACACTGAAGCTTTCTTT. Translating gives CASGGGFNTEAFF.